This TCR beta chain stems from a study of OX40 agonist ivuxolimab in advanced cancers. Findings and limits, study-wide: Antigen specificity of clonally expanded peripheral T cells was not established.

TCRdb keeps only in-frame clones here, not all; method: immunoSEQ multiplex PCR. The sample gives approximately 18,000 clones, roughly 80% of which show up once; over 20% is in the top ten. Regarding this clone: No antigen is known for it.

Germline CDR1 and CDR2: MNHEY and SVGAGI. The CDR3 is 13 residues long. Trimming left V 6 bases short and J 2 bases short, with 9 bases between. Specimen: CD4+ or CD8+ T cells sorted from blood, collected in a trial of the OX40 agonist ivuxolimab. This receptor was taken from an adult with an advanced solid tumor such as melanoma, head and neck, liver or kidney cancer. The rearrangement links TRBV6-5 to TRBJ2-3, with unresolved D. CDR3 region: CASSQTNTDTQYF. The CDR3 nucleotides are TGTGCCAGCAGCCAAACTAACACAGATACGCAGTATTTT.